The next 19 T cell receptor beta chains were all read from a single sample in a study of T cells in tuberculosis. The assay was immunoSEQ multiplex PCR, and TCRdb's table has in-frame clones only and misses some. This sample has tens of thousands of clones, with approximately 90% found just once. Time point in this sample: new active TB diagnosis, blood taken before or within 7 days of starting treatment. The source was PBMCs, collected at tuberculosis diagnosis. Source of these receptors: an adult with tuberculosis. Some clones in this sample may be carry-over from other donors' samples.

The chain combines TRBV6-1 with TRBJ1-2; D uncertain. The CDR3 consists of 14 residues. Trimming stripped 2 bases from V and 8 bases from J, with 15 bases between. Germline CDR1 reads MNHNS; CDR2 reads SASEGT. In nucleotides, the CDR3 is TGTGCCAGCAGTGAACTGGGATTAAGCGGCGGCTACACCTTC. It codes for CASSELGLSGGYTF.

This clone has just one count. This sequence joins TRBV6-5 and TRBJ1-2, with TRBD1 matching 9 bases. The CDR3 extends over 15 amino acids. The J segment lost 4 bases and the V segment lost 6 bases, leaving 9 bases of the junction unmatched. Germline CDR1 and CDR2: MNHEY and SVGAGI. The CDR3 DNA reads TGTGCCAGCAGCCGAGGGGGGACAGGGCGCTATGGCTACACCTTC. Its translation: CASSRGGTGRYGYTF.

The J gene is TRBJ2-2, the V gene TRBV5-4; D is uncertain. Germline V gives CDR1 SGHNT, CDR2 YYREEE (reference sequence). Trimming removed 4 bases at V and 10 bases at J, with 14 bases between. The CDR3 is 13 residues long. CDR3 residues: CASSTPPGSELFF. The CDR3 DNA is TGTGCCAGCAGCACACCCCCCGGGTCGGAGCTGTTTTTT.

The genes are TRBV6-1 and TRBJ2-7; D is possibly TRBD2 (5 bases). Germline V gives CDR1 MNHNS, CDR2 SASEGT. The V end lost 6 bases, the J end lost 2 bases, and 14 bases lay between the germline ends. This CDR3 is 14 amino acids long. The CDR3: CASREGYTTYEQYF. As DNA, the CDR3 is TGTGCCAGCAGAGAGGGTTACACAACCTACGAGCAGTACTTC.

This chain links TRBV5-1 with TRBJ1-2; weak D call: TRBD1 (6 bases). The CDR3 is 13 residues long. The V gene lost 4 bases and the J gene lost 2 bases, with 9 bases spanning the gap. Per the germline V gene, CDR1 is SGHRS and CDR2 is YFSETQ. The CDR3 DNA follows: TGCGCCAGCAGCCCGGACAGAAACTATGGCTACACCTTC. This gives the protein CASSPDRNYGYTF.

This sequence joins TRBV5-4 and TRBJ2-7; 8 bases map to TRBD2. CDR3 length: 16 residues. The germline gives CDR1 SGHNT, CDR2 YYREEE (reference sequence). Trimming took 0 bases from V and 1 from J; bases not matched to a gene: 6. The DNA for the CDR3 is TGTGCCAGCAGCTTGGCTCACGGGGGGGCGTCCTACGAGCAGTACTTC. This gives the protein CASSLAHGGASYEQYF.

The chain recombines TRBV7-2 with TRBJ2-1, with TRBD2 matching over 11 bases. The V segment lost 1 base and the J segment 12 bases; nucleotides outside the gene matches: 8. This CDR3 has 15 residues. The germline V gene has CDR1 SGHTA and CDR2 FQGNSA. The CDR3 loop is CASSLVVSGGAMQFF. CDR3 DNA sequence: TGTGCCAGCAGCTTAGTAGTTAGCGGGGGGGCCATGCAGTTCTTC.

This chain joins TRBV11-2 and TRBJ2-5; 7 bases are shared with TRBD2. The CDR3 is made up of 15 amino acids. The germline gives CDR1 SGHAT, CDR2 FQNNGV. Trimming removed 3 bases from V and 2 bases from J; junction bases left unmatched: 6. The CDR3 DNA reads TGTGCCAGCAGCTTCTCCCCCGGGGGGCAAGAGACCCAGTACTTC. The encoded protein is CASSFSPGGQETQYF. Variable domain in full (rest from reference TRBV11-2 and TRBJ2-5): EAGVAQSPRYKIIEKRQSVAFWCNPISGHATLYWYQQILGQGPKLLIQFQNNGVVDDSQLPKDRFSAERLKGVDSTLKIQPAKLEDSAVYLCASSFSPGGQETQYFGPGTRLLVL.

This clone was seen only once. The rearrangement links TRBV5-5 to TRBJ2-7; TRBD1 agrees at 9 bases. V dropped 5 bases and J dropped 5; count of bases not matched to a gene: 11. The CDR3 has 15 residues. Germline CDR1 SGHKS, CDR2 YYEKEE (reference sequence). This chain's CDR3 is CASRLPGQGPHEQYF. The DNA for the CDR3 is TGTGCCAGCAGACTCCCGGGACAGGGACCCCACGAGCAGTACTTC.

J is TRBJ1-1 and V is TRBV18, with TRBD1 identical over 7 bases. Germline CDR1 and CDR2: KGHSH and LQKENI. The CDR3 extends over 17 amino acids. V lost 3 bases, J lost 1 base, and 11 bases stayed unmatched. CDR3 amino acids: CASSPPSIRGSNTEAFF. In DNA form, the CDR3 reads TGTGCCAGCTCACCTCCTTCGATCAGGGGGTCGAACACTGAAGCTTTCTTT.

The J gene is TRBJ1-3, the V gene TRBV6-5; the D is unclear. This CDR3 has 15 residues. V lost 2 bases and J lost 4, with 12 bases in between. Germline values: CDR1 MNHEY, CDR2 SVGAGI. This CDR3 is CASSYSSLSGNTIYF. The CDR3 DNA follows: TGTGCCAGCAGTTACAGCTCCCTATCAGGAAACACCATATATTTT.

The chain joins TRBV4-2 to TRBJ1-5, with D tentatively TRBD1 (6 bases). V lost 4 bases and J 6 bases, leaving 19 bases between the germline ends. The CDR3 is made up of 16 amino acids. Germline loops: CDR1 LGHNA, CDR2 YNFKEQ. The chain's CDR3 is CASSPAARGDGQPQHF. Written as DNA, the CDR3 is TGTGCCAGCAGCCCTGCTGCCAGGGGCGACGGTCAGCCCCAGCATTTT.

The V gene is TRBV7-2, the J gene TRBJ1-5, with unresolved D. The CDR3 is made up of 14 amino acids. Germline loops: CDR1 SGHTA, CDR2 FQGNSA. Trimming stripped 3 bases from V and 5 bases from J, with 11 bases between. CDR3 loop: CASSLERAYQPQHF. Here the CDR3 DNA reads TGTGCCAGCAGCTTGGAGAGGGCGTATCAGCCCCAGCATTTT.

The chain has TRBV15 and TRBJ1-4; tentative D call: TRBD1 (6 bases). Looked up from germline, CDR1 is LNHNV and CDR2 is YYDKDF (reference sequence). Trimming took 4 bases from V and 5 from J, leaving 8 bases between them. The CDR3 runs to 13 residues. The CDR3, as DNA: TGTGCCACCAGCACCGGGACAAATGAAAAACTGTTTTTT. Protein product: CATSTGTNEKLFF.

The chain combines TRBV6-6 with TRBJ2-7; D not certain. Trimming took off 4 bases at V and 0 bases at J, with 4 bases between the two ends. The CDR3 loop spans 12 amino acids. Germline loops: CDR1 MNHNY, CDR2 SVGAGI (reference sequence). DNA of the CDR3: TGTGCCAGCAGTTTCAGCTCCTACGAGCAGTACTTC. It yields the protein CASSFSSYEQYF.

The chain links TRBV11-2 to TRBJ2-3; maybe TRBD2 (5 bases). Per germline, CDR1 SGHAT and CDR2 FQNNGV. V lost 8 bases to trimming and J lost 1 base, with 19 bases between them. This CDR3 region has 16 residues. The chain's CDR3 is CASARGPTRRTDTQYF. CDR3 in DNA: TGTGCCAGCGCTCGCGGGCCTACCCGGCGCACAGATACGCAGTATTTT. Together with reference TRBV11-2 and TRBJ2-3, the CDR3 gives the full variable domain: EAGVAQSPRYKIIEKRQSVAFWCNPISGHATLYWYQQILGQGPKLLIQFQNNGVVDDSQLPKDRFSAERLKGVDSTLKIQPAKLEDSAVYLCASARGPTRRTDTQYFGPGTRLTVL.

About this clone itself: The junction departs from the called germline gene at one end, perhaps through a read error. CDR3 bases: TGTGCCAGCAGCGACACAGATACGCATTATTTT. Protein sequence: CASSDTDTHYF. This sequence joins TRBV9 and TRBJ2-3, with D unclear. Germline CDR1 and CDR2: SGDLS and YYNGEE. The CDR3 has 11 amino acids.

The J gene is TRBJ1-4, the V gene TRBV4-2, with TRBD1 matching 7 bases. The J segment lost 5 bases and the V segment lost 3 bases, leaving 6 bases of the junction unmatched. Germline CDR1 LGHNA, CDR2 YNFKEQ. The CDR3 has 15 amino acids. In DNA form, the CDR3 reads TGTGCCAGCAGCCATTTCCCGGACAGGAATGAAAAACTGTTTTTT. This sequence encodes CASSHFPDRNEKLFF.

The sample holds one count of this clone. The chain combines TRBV6-1 with TRBJ2-5, with no clear D. Germline V gene sequence: CDR1 MNHNS, CDR2 SASEGT. The V end was cut by 6 bases, the J end by 4 bases, with 12 bases between. This CDR3 spans 13 amino acids. Written as DNA, the CDR3 is TGTGCCAGCAGCTGGGTGAGAGGAGAGACCCAGTACTTC. Translation: CASSWVRGETQYF.